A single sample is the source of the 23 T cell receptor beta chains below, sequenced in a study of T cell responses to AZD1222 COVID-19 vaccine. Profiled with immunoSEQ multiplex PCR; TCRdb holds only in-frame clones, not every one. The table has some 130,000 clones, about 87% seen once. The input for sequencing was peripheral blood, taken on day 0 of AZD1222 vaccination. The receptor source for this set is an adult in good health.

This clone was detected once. CDR3 sequence: CASSFFPLNRNTEAFF. DNA for the CDR3: TGTGCCAGCAGCTTCTTCCCGCTCAACAGGAACACTGAAGCTTTCTTT. The chain couples TRBV7-9 to TRBJ1-1; D gene ambiguous. Trimming left V 3 bases short and J 1 base short, with 15 bases between. The CDR3 contains 16 residues. Germline CDR1 SEHNR, CDR2 FQNEAQ (reference sequence).

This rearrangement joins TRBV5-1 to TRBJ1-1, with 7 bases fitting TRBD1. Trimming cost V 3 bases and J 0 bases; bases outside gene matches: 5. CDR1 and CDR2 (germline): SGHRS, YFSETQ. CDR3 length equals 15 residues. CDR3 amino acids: CASSSDRRVNTEAFF. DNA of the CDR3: TGCGCCAGCAGCTCGGACAGGCGGGTGAACACTGAAGCTTTCTTT.

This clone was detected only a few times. The chain's CDR3 is CASRLAGGTDTQYF. The CDR3 nucleotides are TGTGCCAGCAGGTTGGCGGGGGGCACAGATACGCAGTATTTT. V and J are TRBV7-2 and TRBJ2-3, with 7 bases identical to TRBD2. Unmatched junction bases numbered 4, after V lost 6 bases and J lost 1 base. This CDR3 contains 14 residues. CDR1 is SGHTA, CDR2 FQGNSA, per germline.

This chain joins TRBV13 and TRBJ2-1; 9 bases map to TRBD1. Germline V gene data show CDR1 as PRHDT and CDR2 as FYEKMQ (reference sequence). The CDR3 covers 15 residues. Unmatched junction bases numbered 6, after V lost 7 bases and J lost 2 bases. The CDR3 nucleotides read TGTGCCAGCACCGCCGGGACAGGGCCCTACAATGAGCAGTTCTTC. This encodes CASTAGTGPYNEQFF.

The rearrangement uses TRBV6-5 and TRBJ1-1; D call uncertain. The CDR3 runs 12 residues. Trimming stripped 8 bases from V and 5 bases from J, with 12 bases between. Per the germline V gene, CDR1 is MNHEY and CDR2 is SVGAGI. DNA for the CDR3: TGTGCCAGCGGGTCGTCGGAAACTGAAGCTTTCTTT. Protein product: CASGSSETEAFF.

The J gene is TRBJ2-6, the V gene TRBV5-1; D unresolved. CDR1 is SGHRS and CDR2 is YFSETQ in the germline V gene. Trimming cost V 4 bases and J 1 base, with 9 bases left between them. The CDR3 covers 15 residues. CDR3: CASSLPRSGANVLTF. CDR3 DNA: TGCGCCAGCAGCCTTCCAAGGTCTGGGGCCAACGTCCTGACTTTC.

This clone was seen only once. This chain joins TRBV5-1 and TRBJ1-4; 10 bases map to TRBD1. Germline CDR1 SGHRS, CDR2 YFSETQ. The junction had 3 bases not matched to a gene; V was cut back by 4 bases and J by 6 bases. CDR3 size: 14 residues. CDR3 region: CASSKTGGDEKLFF. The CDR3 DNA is TGCGCCAGCAGCAAGACAGGGGGCGATGAAAAACTGTTTTTT.

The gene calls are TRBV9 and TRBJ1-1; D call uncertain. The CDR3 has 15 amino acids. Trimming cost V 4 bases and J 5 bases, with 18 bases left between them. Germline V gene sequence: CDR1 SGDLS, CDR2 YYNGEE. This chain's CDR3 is CASSPGVSRETEAFF. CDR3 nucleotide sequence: TGTGCCAGCAGCCCCGGGGTATCGAGGGAAACTGAAGCTTTCTTT.

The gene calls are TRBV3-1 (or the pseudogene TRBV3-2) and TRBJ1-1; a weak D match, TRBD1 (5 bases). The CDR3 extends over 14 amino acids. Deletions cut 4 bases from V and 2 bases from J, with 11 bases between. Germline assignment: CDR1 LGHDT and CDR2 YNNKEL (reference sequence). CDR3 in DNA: TGTGCCAGCAGCCCCCACCAGGGTAACACTGAAGCTTTCTTT. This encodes CASSPHQGNTEAFF.

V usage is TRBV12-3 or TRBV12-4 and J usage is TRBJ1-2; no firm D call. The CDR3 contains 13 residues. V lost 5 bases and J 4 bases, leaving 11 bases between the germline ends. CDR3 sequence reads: CASSPHVGYGYTF. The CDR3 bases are TGTGCCAGCAGTCCCCACGTGGGCTATGGCTACACCTTC.

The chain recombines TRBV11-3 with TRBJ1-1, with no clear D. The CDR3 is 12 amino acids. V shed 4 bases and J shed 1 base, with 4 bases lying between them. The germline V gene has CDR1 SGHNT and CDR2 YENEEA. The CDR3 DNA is TGTGCCAGCAGCTATGGGAACACTGAAGCTTTCTTT. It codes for CASSYGNTEAFF.

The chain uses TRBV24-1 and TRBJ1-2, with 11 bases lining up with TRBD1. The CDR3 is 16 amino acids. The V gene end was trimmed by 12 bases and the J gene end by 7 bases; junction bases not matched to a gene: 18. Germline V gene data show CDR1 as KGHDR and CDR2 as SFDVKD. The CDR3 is CAPRGKSRDRGTGYTF. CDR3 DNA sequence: TGTGCCCCAAGAGGGAAGTCCCGGGACAGGGGGACTGGCTACACCTTC.

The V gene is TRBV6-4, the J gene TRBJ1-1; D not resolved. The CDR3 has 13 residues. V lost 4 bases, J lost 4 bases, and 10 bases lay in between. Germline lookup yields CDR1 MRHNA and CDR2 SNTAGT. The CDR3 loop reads CASSVIPRTEAFF. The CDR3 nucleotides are TGTGCCAGCAGTGTAATTCCGCGCACTGAAGCTTTCTTT.

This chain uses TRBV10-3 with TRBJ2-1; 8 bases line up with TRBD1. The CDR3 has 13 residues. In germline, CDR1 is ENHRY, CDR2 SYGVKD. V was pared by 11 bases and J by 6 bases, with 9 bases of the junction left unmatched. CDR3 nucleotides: TGTGCCGTGGGGAAGGGGACAGGCAATGAGCAGTTCTTC. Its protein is CAVGKGTGNEQFF.

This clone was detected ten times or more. CDR3 DNA sequence: TGTGCCAGCATTGGGGGGTACACTGAAGCTTTCTTT. Protein sequence: CASIGGYTEAFF. The rearrangement links TRBV27 to TRBJ1-1; TRBD1 is a possible D gene (5 bases). Per the germline V gene, CDR1 is MNHEY and CDR2 is SMNVEV (reference sequence). Trimming removed 7 bases at V and 3 bases at J, with 9 bases between. This CDR3 region has 12 residues.

The CDR3 DNA follows: TGTGCCAGCATCCGGGGGGGGCTGAGGACCGGGGAGCTGTTTTTT. Translating it yields CASIRGGLRTGELFF. The rearrangement uses TRBV5-6 and TRBJ2-2; 8 bases fit TRBD2. The germline V gene has CDR1 SGHDT and CDR2 YYEEEE. J lost 5 bases, V lost 6 bases, and 9 bases had no gene match. The CDR3 length is 15 residues.

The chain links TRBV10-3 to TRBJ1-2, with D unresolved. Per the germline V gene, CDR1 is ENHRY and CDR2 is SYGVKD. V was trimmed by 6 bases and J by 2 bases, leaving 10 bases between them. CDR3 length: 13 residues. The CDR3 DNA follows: TGTGCCATCAGAGTAGACGGAAACTATGGCTACACCTTC. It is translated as CAIRVDGNYGYTF.

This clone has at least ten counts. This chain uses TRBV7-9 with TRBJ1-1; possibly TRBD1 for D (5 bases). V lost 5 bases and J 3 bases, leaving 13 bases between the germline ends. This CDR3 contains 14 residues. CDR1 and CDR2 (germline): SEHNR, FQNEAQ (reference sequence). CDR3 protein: CASSLYAGDTEAFF. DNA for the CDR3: TGTGCCAGCAGCCTTTATGCGGGGGACACTGAAGCTTTCTTT.

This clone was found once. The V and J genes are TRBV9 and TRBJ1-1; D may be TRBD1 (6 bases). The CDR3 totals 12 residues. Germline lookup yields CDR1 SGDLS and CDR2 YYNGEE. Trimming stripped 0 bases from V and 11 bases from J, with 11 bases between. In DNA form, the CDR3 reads TGTGCCAGCAGCGTAGTACAGGGATCGGCTTTCTTT. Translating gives CASSVVQGSAFF.

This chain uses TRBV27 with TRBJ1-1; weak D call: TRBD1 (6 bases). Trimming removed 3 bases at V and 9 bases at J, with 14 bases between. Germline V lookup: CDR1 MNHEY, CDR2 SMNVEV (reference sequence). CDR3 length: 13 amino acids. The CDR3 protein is CASSFMDRKKAFF. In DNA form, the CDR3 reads TGTGCCAGCAGTTTTATGGACAGAAAAAAAGCTTTCTTT.

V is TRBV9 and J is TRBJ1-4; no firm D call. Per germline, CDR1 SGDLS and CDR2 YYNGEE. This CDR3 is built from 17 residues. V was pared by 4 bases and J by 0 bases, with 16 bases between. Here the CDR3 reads CASSFGPADATNEKLFF. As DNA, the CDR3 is TGTGCCAGCAGCTTTGGACCGGCGGATGCAACTAATGAAAAACTGTTTTTT.

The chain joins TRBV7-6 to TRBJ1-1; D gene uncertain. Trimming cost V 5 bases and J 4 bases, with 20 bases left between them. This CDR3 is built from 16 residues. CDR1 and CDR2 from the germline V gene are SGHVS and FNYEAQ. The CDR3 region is CASSLKGPPGITEAFF. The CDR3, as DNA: TGTGCCAGCAGCCTAAAAGGACCTCCTGGGATCACTGAAGCTTTCTTT.

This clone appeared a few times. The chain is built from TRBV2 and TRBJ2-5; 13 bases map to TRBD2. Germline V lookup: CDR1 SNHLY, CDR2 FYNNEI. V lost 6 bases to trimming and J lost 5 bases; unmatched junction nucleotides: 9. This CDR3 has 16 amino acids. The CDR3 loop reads CASRSWTSGSRETQYF. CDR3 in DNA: TGTGCCAGCAGGTCCTGGACTAGCGGGAGTAGGGAGACCCAGTACTTC.